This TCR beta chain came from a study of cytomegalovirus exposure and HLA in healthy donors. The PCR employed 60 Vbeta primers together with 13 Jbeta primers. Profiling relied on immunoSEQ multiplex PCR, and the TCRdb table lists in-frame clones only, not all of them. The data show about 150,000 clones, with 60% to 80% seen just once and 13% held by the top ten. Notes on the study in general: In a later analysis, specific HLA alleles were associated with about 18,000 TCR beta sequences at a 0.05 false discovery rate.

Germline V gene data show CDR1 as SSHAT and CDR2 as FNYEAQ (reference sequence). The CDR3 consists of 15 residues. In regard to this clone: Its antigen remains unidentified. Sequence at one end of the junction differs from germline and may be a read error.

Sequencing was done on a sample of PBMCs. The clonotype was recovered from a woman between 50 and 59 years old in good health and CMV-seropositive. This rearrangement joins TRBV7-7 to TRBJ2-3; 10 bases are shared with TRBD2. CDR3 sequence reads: CASSLSAGGPGTQYF. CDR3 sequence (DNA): TGTGCTAGCAGCTTGTCAGCGGGGGGGCCAGGTACGCAGTATTTT. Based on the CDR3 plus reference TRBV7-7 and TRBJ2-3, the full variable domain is GAGVSQSPRYKVTKRGQDVTLRCDPISSHATLYWYQQALGQGPEFLTYFNYEAQPDKSGLPSDRFSAERPEGSISTLTIQRTEQRDSAMYRCASSLSAGGPGTQYFGPGTRLTVL.